This is a list of T cell receptor beta chains from one sample in a study of cytomegalovirus exposure and HLA in healthy donors. The protocol was immunoSEQ multiplex PCR, while the TCRdb copy is restricted to in-frame clones and leaves out a portion. The sample includes about 130,000 clones, 55% to 75% of them seen just once. The sequenced sample consisted of PBMCs. These receptor sequences come from a human donor in good health. CDR3s include the opening cysteine and the closing phenylalanine or tryptophan. Each record gives: CDR3 protein, CDR3 DNA, clone size, D gene, J gene, V gene. A D gene is named only where the DNA matches it firmly. Clone size is given for some rows only: seen once, a few or many times, or a class if the clone is expanded.

CDR3 protein: CASSYLRGKGTEAFF; CDR3 DNA: TGTGCCAGCAGTTACCTCAGGGGCAAGGGCACTGAAGCTTTCTTT; clone size: .; D gene: .; J gene: TRBJ1-1; V gene: TRBV6-6
CDR3 protein: CASSTTTGGKTQYF; CDR3 DNA: TGTGCCAGTAGTACGACTACAGGGGGAAAGACCCAGTACTTC; clone size: .; D gene: TRBD1; J gene: TRBJ2-5; V gene: TRBV19
CDR3 protein: CASSKIAVTDTQYF; CDR3 DNA: TGTGCCAGCAGCAAGATAGCGGTCACAGATACGCAGTATTTT; clone size: .; D gene: .; J gene: TRBJ2-3; V gene: TRBV9
CDR3 protein: CASSLEGGGTYNEQFF; CDR3 DNA: TGTGCCAGCAGCTTGGAGGGCGGGGGGACCTACAATGAGCAGTTCTTC; clone size: .; D gene: TRBD2; J gene: TRBJ2-1; V gene: TRBV5-4
CDR3 protein: CARSLEREDLTDTQYF; CDR3 DNA: TGTGCCAGAAGTTTAGAACGGGAGGACCTCACAGATACGCAGTATTTT; clone size: .; D gene: TRBD2; J gene: TRBJ2-3; V gene: TRBV19
CDR3 protein: CASSPTGTRSGNTIYF; CDR3 DNA: TGCGCCAGCAGTCCCACCGGGACACGTTCTGGAAACACCATATATTTT; clone size: .; D gene: .; J gene: TRBJ1-3; V gene: TRBV5-1
CDR3 protein: CASSNPGKHTGELFF; CDR3 DNA: TGTGCCAGCAGCAATCCGGGAAAGCACACCGGGGAGCTGTTTTTT; clone size: once; D gene: .; J gene: TRBJ2-2; V gene: TRBV21-1
CDR3 protein: CASSVQGVTEAFF; CDR3 DNA: TGTGCCAGCAGCGTTCAGGGGGTCACTGAAGCTTTCTTT; clone size: few; D gene: TRBD1; J gene: TRBJ1-1; V gene: TRBV6-5
CDR3 protein: CATSRVSGAGRDNEQFF; CDR3 DNA: TGTGCCACCAGCAGAGTTTCGGGAGCGGGGAGGGACAATGAGCAGTTCTTC; clone size: .; D gene: TRBD2; J gene: TRBJ2-1; V gene: TRBV15
CDR3 protein: CASSGPGQKNEKLFF; CDR3 DNA: TGTGCCAGCAGTGGTCCCGGACAGAAAAATGAAAAACTGTTTTTT; clone size: .; D gene: .; J gene: TRBJ1-4; V gene: TRBV2
CDR3 protein: CASSSGPLAGEQYF; CDR3 DNA: TGTGCCAGCAGCTCCGGTCCACTAGCGGGAGAGCAGTACTTC; clone size: .; D gene: TRBD2; J gene: TRBJ2-5; V gene: TRBV7-3
CDR3 protein: CAWTPIVEAFF; CDR3 DNA: TGTGCCTGGACCCCCATTGTTGAAGCTTTCTTT; clone size: .; D gene: .; J gene: TRBJ1-1; V gene: TRBV30
CDR3 protein: CASSLVAGGSGANVLTF; CDR3 DNA: TGTGCCAGCAGCTTAGTAGCGGGAGGGTCTGGGGCCAACGTCCTGACTTTC; clone size: .; D gene: TRBD2; J gene: TRBJ2-6; V gene: TRBV7-3
CDR3 protein: CASRRGSGELFF; CDR3 DNA: TGTGCCAGCAGACGAGGGTCCGGGGAGCTGTTTTTT; clone size: .; D gene: .; J gene: TRBJ2-2; V gene: TRBV7-2
CDR3 protein: CASSKDSNTDTQYF; CDR3 DNA: TGTGCCAGCAGTAAGGACTCGAACACAGATACGCAGTATTTT; clone size: few; D gene: .; J gene: TRBJ2-3; V gene: TRBV6-4
CDR3 protein: CASSGTGSDYGYTF; CDR3 DNA: TGTGCCAGCAGTGGAACAGGGTCGGACTATGGCTACACCTTC; clone size: few; D gene: .; J gene: TRBJ1-2; V gene: TRBV28
CDR3 protein: CASSLIAGSTDTQYF; CDR3 DNA: TGTGCCAGTAGTTTAATAGCGGGAAGCACAGATACGCAGTATTTT; clone size: .; D gene: TRBD2; J gene: TRBJ2-3; V gene: TRBV19
CDR3 protein: CASSFFQGSAYNEQFF; CDR3 DNA: TGTGCCAGCAGTTTTTTCCAGGGATCTGCGTACAATGAGCAGTTCTTC; clone size: once; D gene: .; J gene: TRBJ2-1; V gene: TRBV6-5
CDR3 protein: CASSLAERAQYNEQFF; CDR3 DNA: TGCGCCAGCAGCTTGGCCGAGCGGGCACAGTACAATGAGCAGTTCTTC; clone size: .; D gene: .; J gene: TRBJ2-1; V gene: TRBV5-1
CDR3 protein: CASSLGPGGASPDTQYF; CDR3 DNA: TGTGCCAGCAGCTTAGGGCCCGGGGGGGCATCTCCAGATACGCAGTATTTT; clone size: .; D gene: TRBD2; J gene: TRBJ2-3; V gene: TRBV7-2
CDR3 protein: CASSLNSGQTYNSPLHF; CDR3 DNA: TGTGCCAGCAGCTTGAATTCAGGACAGACCTATAATTCACCCCTCCACTTT; clone size: .; D gene: .; J gene: TRBJ1-6; V gene: TRBV5-6
CDR3 protein: CASRSPRGPQETQYF; CDR3 DNA: TGTGCCAGCAGGTCCCCGAGAGGGCCCCAAGAGACCCAGTACTTC; clone size: .; D gene: .; J gene: TRBJ2-5; V gene: TRBV6-5
CDR3 protein: CASSPDPWNTEAFF; CDR3 DNA: TGTGCCAGCAGCCCAGACCCTTGGAACACTGAAGCTTTCTTT; clone size: few; D gene: .; J gene: TRBJ1-1; V gene: TRBV14
CDR3 protein: CSSSPQVLNTEAFF; CDR3 DNA: TGTTCCAGCAGCCCCCAGGTTTTGAACACTGAAGCTTTCTTT; clone size: .; D gene: .; J gene: TRBJ1-1; V gene: TRBV7-9
CDR3 protein: CASSLAGTGSTDTQYF; CDR3 DNA: TGTGCCAGCAGCTTGGCCGGGACAGGGAGCACAGATACGCAGTATTTT; clone size: .; D gene: TRBD1; J gene: TRBJ2-3; V gene: TRBV5-8
CDR3 protein: CASSSLAQQETQYF; CDR3 DNA: TGTGCCAGCAGCTCACTAGCGCAACAAGAGACCCAGTACTTC; clone size: .; D gene: TRBD2; J gene: TRBJ2-5; V gene: TRBV7-9
CDR3 protein: CASSQWVRANTEAFF; CDR3 DNA: TGCGCCAGCAGCCAATGGGTCAGGGCGAACACTGAAGCTTTCTTT; clone size: few; D gene: .; J gene: TRBJ1-1; V gene: TRBV4-3
CDR3 protein: CAWSRQVNEQFF; CDR3 DNA: TGTGCCTGGAGTCGACAAGTAAATGAGCAGTTCTTC; clone size: .; D gene: .; J gene: TRBJ2-1; V gene: TRBV30
CDR3 protein: CASRKRGTALHPKLFF; CDR3 DNA: TGTGCCAGCAGGAAGAGAGGGACAGCCCTCCACCCTAAACTGTTTTTT; clone size: .; D gene: TRBD1; J gene: TRBJ1-4; V gene: TRBV28
CDR3 protein: CASSQDWAGGQETQYF; CDR3 DNA: TGCGCCAGCAGCCAAGATTGGGCAGGGGGACAAGAGACCCAGTACTTC; clone size: .; D gene: TRBD1; J gene: TRBJ2-5; V gene: TRBV4-3
CDR3 protein: CASSPPGRGTEAFF; CDR3 DNA: TGTGCCAGCAGCCCCCCTGGCAGAGGCACTGAAGCTTTCTTT; clone size: .; D gene: .; J gene: TRBJ1-1; V gene: TRBV11-1
CDR3 protein: CASSPEGLAGGYEQYF; CDR3 DNA: TGCGCCAGCAGCCCTGAGGGACTAGCGGGAGGGTACGAGCAGTACTTC; clone size: few; D gene: TRBD2; J gene: TRBJ2-7; V gene: TRBV5-1
CDR3 protein: CASAVLAGVSYNEQFF; CDR3 DNA: TGTGCCAGCGCGGTCTTGGCGGGGGTCTCCTACAATGAGCAGTTCTTC; clone size: .; D gene: TRBD2; J gene: TRBJ2-1; V gene: TRBV6-6
CDR3 protein: CASSFAARVSGELFF; CDR3 DNA: TGTGCCAGCAGTTTCGCGGCCAGGGTCTCCGGGGAGCTGTTTTTT; clone size: .; D gene: .; J gene: TRBJ2-2; V gene: TRBV27
CDR3 protein: CASSQERGQPQHF; CDR3 DNA: TGCGCCAGCAGCCAAGAAAGGGGGCAGCCCCAGCATTTT; clone size: .; D gene: .; J gene: TRBJ1-5; V gene: TRBV4-3
CDR3 protein: CASSPGLAGGLEQYF; CDR3 DNA: TGTGCCAGCAGCCCGGGACTAGCGGGGGGGCTCGAGCAGTACTTC; clone size: .; D gene: TRBD2; J gene: TRBJ2-7; V gene: TRBV7-3
CDR3 protein: CASKSSYGYTF; CDR3 DNA: TGTGCCAGCAAGTCCAGCTATGGCTACACCTTC; clone size: .; D gene: .; J gene: TRBJ1-2; V gene: TRBV27
CDR3 protein: CASRKQGQLYEQYF; CDR3 DNA: TGTGCCAGCAGGAAACAGGGGCAACTATACGAGCAGTACTTC; clone size: .; D gene: TRBD1; J gene: TRBJ2-7; V gene: TRBV27
CDR3 protein: CASKGGGPYEQYF; CDR3 DNA: TGTGCCAGCAAGGGCGGGGGCCCCTACGAGCAGTACTTC; clone size: .; D gene: .; J gene: TRBJ2-7; V gene: TRBV6-6
CDR3 protein: CASSLVAGVETQYF; CDR3 DNA: TGTGCCAGCAGCTTAGTAGCGGGGGTAGAGACCCAGTACTTC; clone size: .; D gene: TRBD2; J gene: TRBJ2-5; V gene: TRBV7-8
CDR3 protein: CASSLDLGPEAFF; CDR3 DNA: TGTGCCAGCAGCTTAGATCTGGGGCCTGAAGCTTTCTTT; clone size: .; D gene: .; J gene: TRBJ1-1; V gene: TRBV11-2
CDR3 protein: CAWSGTGGIGGYTF; CDR3 DNA: TGTGCCTGGAGCGGGACAGGGGGCATCGGTGGCTACACCTTC; clone size: .; D gene: TRBD1; J gene: TRBJ1-2; V gene: TRBV30
CDR3 protein: CASSYTSGNTGELFF; CDR3 DNA: TGTGCCAGCAGCTACACTAGCGGGAACACCGGGGAGCTGTTTTTT; clone size: .; D gene: TRBD2; J gene: TRBJ2-2; V gene: TRBV11-2
CDR3 protein: CATRTTTGTGSYEQYF; CDR3 DNA: TGTGCCACCAGGACCACTACCGGGACAGGGTCTTACGAGCAGTACTTC; clone size: .; D gene: TRBD1; J gene: TRBJ2-7; V gene: TRBV10-3
CDR3 protein: CASTDSWGNTEAFF; CDR3 DNA: TGTGCCAGCACCGACAGTTGGGGGAACACTGAAGCTTTCTTT; clone size: .; D gene: .; J gene: TRBJ1-1; V gene: TRBV2
CDR3 protein: CAKDRGLETEAFF; CDR3 DNA: TGCGCCAAAGACAGGGGTTTGGAAACTGAAGCTTTCTTT; clone size: .; D gene: TRBD1; J gene: TRBJ1-1; V gene: TRBV10-1
CDR3 protein: CASSYRTSGAYEQYF; CDR3 DNA: TGCGCCAGCAGCTACAGGACTAGTGGAGCCTACGAGCAGTACTTC; clone size: .; D gene: TRBD2; J gene: TRBJ2-7; V gene: TRBV5-1
CDR3 protein: CASSRRGTEAFF; CDR3 DNA: TGTGCCAGCAGTCGACGCGGCACTGAAGCTTTCTTT; clone size: few; D gene: .; J gene: TRBJ1-1; V gene: TRBV14